This is a list of T cell receptor beta chains from one sample in a study of cytomegalovirus exposure and HLA in healthy donors. Sequencing was performed with immunoSEQ multiplex PCR; in TCRdb, only in-frame clones are kept and a portion is missing. Listed are about 74,000 clones; 6% to 8% falls within the top ten. Sequenced: PBMCs. These receptor sequences come from a female donor in good health and CMV-seropositive. The CDR3 runs from the conserved cysteine through the conserved F or W. The D gene is left open where the match is weak.

v_gene: TRBV28
d_gene: TRBD2
j_gene: TRBJ2-3
CDR3aa: CASSSIPLADTQYF
CDR3nt: TGTGCCAGCAGTTCAATTCCACTAGCGGATACGCAGTATTTT

v_gene: TRBV4-3
d_gene: .
j_gene: TRBJ2-2
CDR3aa: CASSQVPSGPTGELFF
CDR3nt: TGCGCCAGCAGCCAAGTTCCCAGCGGGCCAACCGGGGAGCTGTTTTTT

v_gene: TRBV6-1
d_gene: TRBD2
j_gene: TRBJ2-7
CDR3aa: CASSEFPAGGTYEQYF
CDR3nt: TGTGCCAGCAGTGAATTTCCAGCGGGAGGTACCTACGAGCAGTACTTC

v_gene: TRBV6-5
d_gene: .
j_gene: TRBJ1-2
CDR3aa: CASSYWRGGRYYGYTF
CDR3nt: TGTGCCAGCAGTTACTGGCGCGGGGGGCGCTACTATGGCTACACCTTC

v_gene: TRBV9
d_gene: .
j_gene: TRBJ2-5
CDR3aa: CASSSSQETQYF
CDR3nt: TGTGCCAGCAGTAGCTCCCAAGAGACCCAGTACTTC

v_gene: TRBV2
d_gene: .
j_gene: TRBJ1-3
CDR3aa: CASRATTSGNTIYF
CDR3nt: TGTGCCAGCAGAGCTACCACTTCGGGAAACACCATATATTTT

v_gene: TRBV10-3
d_gene: TRBD1
j_gene: TRBJ1-2
CDR3aa: CAISEGSGTGESGYGYTF
CDR3nt: TGTGCCATCAGTGAGGGCTCCGGGACAGGGGAGTCCGGCTATGGCTACACCTTC

v_gene: TRBV5-4
d_gene: TRBD1
j_gene: TRBJ2-2
CDR3aa: CASSLRGGSTGELFF
CDR3nt: TGTGCCAGCAGCTTGAGAGGGGGCAGCACCGGGGAGCTGTTTTTT

v_gene: TRBV5-4
d_gene: TRBD2
j_gene: TRBJ2-5
CDR3aa: CASSLVAGRQETQYF
CDR3nt: TGTGCCAGCAGCTTGGTAGCGGGGCGGCAAGAGACCCAGTACTTC

v_gene: TRBV7-9
d_gene: TRBD1
j_gene: TRBJ1-5
CDR3aa: CASSIGQGGQPQHF
CDR3nt: TGTGCCAGCAGCATTGGACAGGGTGGCCAGCCCCAGCATTTT

v_gene: TRBV10-3
d_gene: .
j_gene: TRBJ1-1
CDR3aa: CAISEFEERNTEAFF
CDR3nt: TGTGCCATCAGTGAGTTTGAGGAGAGGAACACTGAAGCTTTCTTT

v_gene: TRBV18
d_gene: .
j_gene: TRBJ1-2
CDR3aa: CASSPGQYYGYTF
CDR3nt: TGTGCCAGCTCACCCGGACAGTACTATGGCTACACCTTC

v_gene: TRBV5-1
d_gene: TRBD2
j_gene: TRBJ2-7
CDR3aa: CASSAGLAGDEQYF
CDR3nt: TGCGCCAGCAGCGCCGGACTAGCGGGGGACGAGCAGTACTTC

v_gene: TRBV28
d_gene: .
j_gene: TRBJ2-7
CDR3aa: CASNSGWRGPYEQYF
CDR3nt: TGTGCCAGCAATTCCGGCTGGCGGGGCCCCTACGAGCAGTACTTC

v_gene: TRBV7-6
d_gene: .
j_gene: TRBJ1-5
CDR3aa: CASSLGTDSNQPQHF
CDR3nt: TGTGCCAGCAGCTTAGGGACAGATAGCAATCAGCCCCAGCATTTT

v_gene: TRBV6-5
d_gene: .
j_gene: TRBJ1-1
CDR3aa: CASSYSWPQGTEAFF
CDR3nt: TGTGCCAGCAGTTACTCATGGCCTCAGGGCACTGAAGCTTTCTTT

v_gene: TRBV28
d_gene: .
j_gene: TRBJ1-5
CDR3aa: CASSDTSQPQHF
CDR3nt: TGTGCCAGCAGTGACACGAGTCAGCCCCAGCATTTT

v_gene: TRBV7-8
d_gene: .
j_gene: TRBJ1-3
CDR3aa: CASSLGQRTTIYF
CDR3nt: TGTGCCAGCAGCTTAGGTCAGCGGACCACCATATATTTT

v_gene: TRBV4-2
d_gene: TRBD1
j_gene: TRBJ2-5
CDR3aa: CASSQEDRGRETQYF
CDR3nt: TGTGCCAGCAGCCAAGAGGACAGGGGGCGGGAGACCCAGTACTTC

v_gene: TRBV7-8
d_gene: .
j_gene: TRBJ2-3
CDR3aa: CDPSFSETEPEDTDTQYF
CDR3nt: TGTGATCCAAGCTTCAGCGAGACAGAGCCTGAGGACACAGATACGCAGTATTTT

v_gene: TRBV18
d_gene: TRBD2
j_gene: TRBJ2-1
CDR3aa: CASSPPGVAGASNQQFF
CDR3nt: TGTGCCAGCTCACCACCGGGGGTAGCGGGGGCTTCCAATCAGCAGTTCTTC

v_gene: TRBV25-1
d_gene: TRBD2
j_gene: TRBJ2-1
CDR3aa: CASSDSVAGGLNEQFF
CDR3nt: TGTGCCAGCAGTGACTCAGTTGCGGGGGGGCTTAATGAGCAGTTCTTC

v_gene: TRBV5-1
d_gene: .
j_gene: TRBJ1-1
CDR3aa: CASSLGSRLSNTEAFF
CDR3nt: TGCGCCAGCAGCTTGGGTAGTCGCTTATCAAACACTGAAGCTTTCTTT

v_gene: TRBV5-6
d_gene: TRBD1
j_gene: TRBJ1-2
CDR3aa: CASSLRQGTIKYGYTF
CDR3nt: TGTGCCAGCAGCTTACGACAGGGGACAATAAAATATGGCTACACCTTC

v_gene: TRBV6-1
d_gene: .
j_gene: TRBJ1-2
CDR3aa: CGSSEESRILPYTF
CDR3nt: TGTGGCAGCAGTGAAGAATCCAGAATATTACCCTACACCTTC

v_gene: TRBV7-2
d_gene: .
j_gene: TRBJ2-5
CDR3aa: CASSSGTWQETQYF
CDR3nt: TGTGCCAGCAGCTCCGGGACTTGGCAAGAGACCCAGTACTTC

v_gene: TRBV4-1
d_gene: TRBD1
j_gene: TRBJ1-2
CDR3aa: CASSQPQGRSYGYTF
CDR3nt: TGCGCCAGCAGCCAACCACAGGGGAGGAGCTATGGCTACACCTTC

v_gene: TRBV7-9
d_gene: TRBD1
j_gene: TRBJ2-7
CDR3aa: CASSGGSGTAYEQYF
CDR3nt: TGTGCCAGCAGCGGCGGATCCGGGACAGCCTACGAGCAGTACTTC

v_gene: TRBV4-1
d_gene: TRBD2
j_gene: TRBJ2-2
CDR3aa: CASSQVLTGGGATGELFF
CDR3nt: TGCGCCAGCAGCCAAGTTTTGACGGGGGGGGGCGCCACCGGGGAGCTGTTTTTT

v_gene: TRBV19
d_gene: .
j_gene: TRBJ1-3
CDR3aa: CASRRGSTGNTIYF
CDR3nt: TGTGCCAGTCGACGGGGGTCTACTGGAAACACCATATATTTT

v_gene: TRBV7-2
d_gene: .
j_gene: TRBJ1-3
CDR3aa: CASSVQAGNTIYF
CDR3nt: TGTGCCAGCAGCGTACAAGCTGGAAACACCATATATTTT

v_gene: TRBV10-2
d_gene: .
j_gene: TRBJ1-5
CDR3aa: CASSEFWGGQPQHF
CDR3nt: TGCGCCAGCAGTGAGTTTTGGGGAGGTCAGCCCCAGCATTTT

v_gene: TRBV11-2
d_gene: TRBD1
j_gene: TRBJ1-2
CDR3aa: CASSLIRGQANYGYTF
CDR3nt: TGTGCCAGCAGCTTAATAAGGGGACAGGCAAACTATGGCTACACCTTC

v_gene: TRBV18
d_gene: TRBD1
j_gene: TRBJ2-7
CDR3aa: CASSRGQGGDEQYF
CDR3nt: TGTGCCAGCTCACGGGGACAGGGAGGGGACGAGCAGTACTTC

v_gene: TRBV6-6
d_gene: TRBD1
j_gene: TRBJ2-7
CDR3aa: CASSKGVDRGQYF
CDR3nt: TGTGCCAGCAGTAAAGGGGTTGACAGGGGGCAGTACTTC

v_gene: TRBV5-1
d_gene: .
j_gene: TRBJ2-7
CDR3aa: CASSLDTRLYEQYF
CDR3nt: TGCGCCAGCAGCTTGGACACGCGACTCTACGAGCAGTACTTC

v_gene: TRBV5-1
d_gene: TRBD1
j_gene: TRBJ1-4
CDR3aa: CASSLGTGAGEKLFF
CDR3nt: TGCGCCAGCAGCCTGGGGACAGGGGCAGGTGAAAAACTGTTTTTT

v_gene: TRBV4-1
d_gene: .
j_gene: TRBJ1-3
CDR3aa: CASRPQFHSGNTIYF
CDR3nt: TGCGCCAGCAGACCCCAGTTCCACTCTGGAAACACCATATATTTT

v_gene: TRBV2
d_gene: .
j_gene: TRBJ1-2
CDR3aa: CASSLMEGRYTF
CDR3nt: TGTGCCAGCAGTCTTATGGAGGGAAGGTACACCTTC

v_gene: TRBV7-2
d_gene: TRBD2
j_gene: TRBJ2-7
CDR3aa: CASSRSGGGPSSGEQYF
CDR3nt: TGTGCCAGCAGCCGCTCGGGAGGTGGACCTTCATCGGGCGAGCAGTACTTC

v_gene: TRBV7-3
d_gene: TRBD1
j_gene: TRBJ2-1
CDR3aa: CASSFSGQDWFF
CDR3nt: TGTGCCAGCAGCTTCTCGGGACAGGACTGGTTCTTC

v_gene: TRBV28
d_gene: TRBD2
j_gene: TRBJ2-2
CDR3aa: CASKPSGSPTGELFF
CDR3nt: TGTGCCAGCAAGCCCAGCGGGAGTCCCACCGGGGAGCTGTTTTTT

v_gene: TRBV29-1
d_gene: .
j_gene: TRBJ2-4
CDR3aa: CSVALRLAKNIQYF
CDR3nt: TGCAGCGTTGCCTTGCGTTTAGCCAAAAACATTCAGTACTTC

v_gene: TRBV5-1
d_gene: .
j_gene: TRBJ1-4
CDR3aa: CASSQDSATNEKLFF
CDR3nt: TGCGCCAGCAGCCAGGACAGTGCAACTAATGAAAAACTGTTTTTT

v_gene: TRBV29-1
d_gene: .
j_gene: TRBJ2-7
CDR3aa: CSAQWSYEQYF
CDR3nt: TGCAGCGCCCAGTGGAGCTACGAGCAGTACTTC

v_gene: TRBV9
d_gene: .
j_gene: TRBJ1-1
CDR3aa: CASSVSMGGENTEAFF
CDR3nt: TGTGCCAGCAGCGTCTCAATGGGCGGGGAGAACACTGAAGCTTTCTTT

v_gene: TRBV9
d_gene: .
j_gene: TRBJ2-2
CDR3aa: CASSATGYTGELFF
CDR3nt: TGTGCCAGCAGCGCTACAGGATACACCGGGGAGCTGTTTTTT

v_gene: TRBV28
d_gene: TRBD1
j_gene: TRBJ2-7
CDR3aa: CASSFRDRRYEQYF
CDR3nt: TGTGCCAGCAGTTTCCGGGACAGACGATACGAGCAGTACTTC

v_gene: TRBV15
d_gene: .
j_gene: TRBJ1-4
CDR3aa: CATSRDGTTNEKLFF
CDR3nt: TGTGCCACCAGCAGAGACGGTACAACTAATGAAAAACTGTTTTTT

v_gene: TRBV11-2
d_gene: .
j_gene: TRBJ2-7
CDR3aa: CASSLDRQGTYEQYF
CDR3nt: TGTGCCAGCAGCTTAGATCGCCAGGGTACCTACGAGCAGTACTTC

v_gene: TRBV25-1
d_gene: .
j_gene: TRBJ1-5
CDR3aa: CASSESGSGNQPQHF
CDR3nt: TGTGCCAGCAGTGAAAGCGGCTCGGGCAATCAGCCCCAGCATTTT

v_gene: TRBV5-4
d_gene: TRBD1
j_gene: TRBJ2-1
CDR3aa: CASSPLTRDRGNEQFF
CDR3nt: TGTGCCAGCAGCCCGTTAACTCGGGACAGGGGCAATGAGCAGTTCTTC

v_gene: TRBV5-4
d_gene: TRBD1
j_gene: TRBJ1-1
CDR3aa: CASSFGTGGGTEAFF
CDR3nt: TGTGCCAGCAGCTTTGGGACAGGGGGGGGGACTGAAGCTTTCTTT

v_gene: TRBV5-4
d_gene: TRBD2
j_gene: TRBJ2-1
CDR3aa: CASSLGAGGIYNEQFF
CDR3nt: TGTGCCAGCAGCTTGGGGGCGGGGGGGATCTACAATGAGCAGTTCTTC

v_gene: TRBV28
d_gene: TRBD2
j_gene: TRBJ2-3
CDR3aa: CASRPYSGGTQYF
CDR3nt: TGTGCCAGCAGACCCTATAGCGGGGGTACGCAGTATTTT

v_gene: TRBV5-4
d_gene: .
j_gene: TRBJ2-5
CDR3aa: CASSLGGVQETQYF
CDR3nt: TGTGCCAGCAGCTTGGGGGGGGTTCAAGAGACCCAGTACTTC

v_gene: TRBV7-3
d_gene: .
j_gene: TRBJ2-5
CDR3aa: CASGSTASETQYF
CDR3nt: TGTGCCAGCGGCTCCACCGCGTCAGAGACCCAGTACTTC

v_gene: TRBV6-5
d_gene: TRBD2
j_gene: TRBJ2-7
CDR3aa: CASSSLAGGYEQYF
CDR3nt: TGTGCCAGCAGTTCCCTAGCGGGAGGCTACGAGCAGTACTTC

v_gene: TRBV9
d_gene: TRBD2
j_gene: TRBJ2-5
CDR3aa: CASSESGGVQETQYF
CDR3nt: TGTGCCAGCAGCGAGTCGGGAGGGGTCCAAGAGACCCAGTACTTC